The source of this T cell receptor beta chain is a study of blood T cells in healthy people across ages. Study-wide results and caveats: Donor CMV status, an unknown factor, possibly confounded changes in expanded clonotypes. PBMCs that were unsorted prevented a conclusive naive versus antigen-experienced comparison.

V dropped 1 base and J dropped 6; count of bases not matched to a gene: 10. This CDR3 has 16 residues. Germline V gene sequence: CDR1 MNHEY, CDR2 SVGAGI. The second PCR ran about 6 to 12 cycles with a sample-barcoded 5' primer and J-beta primers. With 12 random nucleotides, a template-switch adaptor tagged each individual cDNA molecule. TCRdb fed the 5' RACE reads into MiXCR, producing one record per CDR3 protein. The repertoire holds roughly 2 million distinct CDR3 sequences, with 49% as singletons. The table lists this clonotype with a few counts. Its antigen is as yet unknown. This TCR was sampled from a woman aged 40 to 50 in good health. The sequencing input was blood. This sequence joins TRBV6-5 and TRBJ2-7; 9 bases map to TRBD1. CDR3: CASSYYPDRGVSEQYF. DNA for the CDR3: TGTGCCAGCAGTTACTACCCTGACAGGGGGGTTTCCGAGCAGTACTTC.